This T cell receptor (beta chain) was recorded in a study of blood T cells in healthy people across ages. Study outcomes and limitations: Because sorting was not performed, PBMCs prevented conclusive naive versus antigen-experienced comparison. Diversity was estimated from one million T cells, and these estimates were considered underestimates. Significant beta diversity loss was already apparent by age roughly 38, declining roughly linearly.

CDR1 and CDR2 (germline): MGHRA, YSYEKL. This CDR3 is 16 amino acids long. V shed 3 bases, J shed 1 base, and the junction held 7 bases outside the gene matches. This clonotype was recorded many times. Its antigen is still unknown. Alongside a J-beta primer mix, a sample-barcoded 5' primer served in a second PCR lasting roughly 6 to 11 cycles. Paired-end reads containing CDR3 totaled no fewer than 3 million for each sample. TCRdb re-analysed the 5' RACE reads in MiXCR, keeping a single row per CDR3 protein. The sample yields approximately 1.5 million distinct CDR3 sequences, about 31% seen once. The rearrangement uses TRBV4-1 and TRBJ2-3, with 7 bases identical to TRBD2. This TCR derives from a woman aged 25 to 45 in good health. The sequencing sample was made of blood. CDR3 bases: TGCGCCAGCAGCCACGGTAGCGGGCGTCGCACAGATACGCAGTATTTT. Protein: CASSHGSGRRTDTQYF.